These 30 T cell receptor beta chains were sequenced from one sample in a study of blood T cell repertoires in COVID-19 (dated by TCRdb to the early 2020s). Library preparation used the immunoSEQ multiplex PCR assay. The table comes from immuneACCESS by way of TCRdb, which keeps in-frame sequences with V and J called. Part of the clones is missing from these tables; in studies checked, under half for an unresolved V gene and the rest for unknown reasons. Counted in this sample were about 110,000 clones; approximately 65% of them appeared once. Clones ranked in the top ten supply approximately 8% of the sample. The sample comprised peripheral blood. These TCRs come from a woman aged 60 to 75 with acute or convalescent COVID-19.

This clone was counted a few times. The rearrangement links TRBV10-2 to TRBJ1-1, with TRBD1 matching 9 bases. There are 13 residues in the CDR3. Germline V CDR1 and CDR2: WSHSY, SAAADI. V shed 7 bases, J shed 5 bases, and the junction held 5 bases outside the gene matches. CDR3 in DNA: TGCGCCAGCACCGTGACAGGGGGGACTGAAGCTTTCTTT. It translates to CASTVTGGTEAFF.

The chain employs TRBV7-9 and TRBJ1-6; D is unresolved. The CDR3 has 17 residues. The V gene's germline CDR1 is SEHNR and CDR2 FQNEAQ (reference sequence). The V gene lost 4 bases and the J gene lost 0 bases, with 13 bases spanning the gap. CDR3 coding DNA: TGTGCCAGCAGCTACGACTCCGGGAGCTCCTATAATTCACCCCTCCACTTT. The encoded protein is CASSYDSGSSYNSPLHF.

There are a few counts of this clone. This chain connects TRBV9 to TRBJ2-5; D is undetermined. This CDR3 is built from 15 residues. V gave up 0 bases and J gave up 0 bases, with 9 bases separating them. CDR1 is SGDLS and CDR2 is YYNGEE in the germline V gene. The DNA for the CDR3 is TGTGCCAGCAGCGTAGGTGGCAGAAACCAAGAGACCCAGTACTTC. Translation gives CASSVGGRNQETQYF.

The V gene is TRBV5-5, the J gene TRBJ2-5, with D possibly being TRBD1 (5 bases). The CDR3 contains 13 residues. Trimming pared 0 bases from V and 4 bases from J, leaving 7 bases between. Looked up from germline, CDR1 is SGHKS and CDR2 is YYEKEE (reference sequence). DNA of the CDR3: TGTGCCAGCAGCTTGGATGGGGCAGAGACCCAGTACTTC. Translating gives CASSLDGAETQYF.

The CDR3 protein is CASTTGQGRPYEQYF. The CDR3 DNA reads as TGTGCCAGCACCACCGGACAGGGGAGACCCTACGAGCAGTACTTC. This chain joins TRBV6-5 and TRBJ2-7; 9 positions agree with TRBD1. The germline CDR1 and CDR2 sequences are MNHEY and SVGAGI. This CDR3 region has 15 residues. With V trimmed by 7 bases and J by 2 bases, 9 bases remained unmatched.

The CDR3 region is CASSLEGQGDYGYTF. CDR3 coding DNA: TGCGCCAGCAGCTTGGAAGGACAGGGGGACTATGGCTACACCTTC. The V and J genes are TRBV5-1 and TRBJ1-2, with TRBD1 matching 10 bases. CDR3 length: 15 amino acids. Losses at the gene ends were 0 bases for V and 3 bases for J; bases not matched to a gene: 2. Germline V gene sequence: CDR1 SGHRS, CDR2 YFSETQ. The full variable domain, with the rest looked up from reference TRBV5-1 and TRBJ1-2, is KAGVTQTPRYLIKTRGQQVTLSCSPISGHRSVSWYQQTPGQGLQFLFEYFSETQRNKGNFPGRFSGRQFSNSRSEMNVSTLELGDSALYLCASSLEGQGDYGYTFGSGTRLTVV.

This clone was observed a handful of times. This chain uses TRBV4-2 with TRBJ1-5; TRBD1 aligns across 12 bases. The CDR3 is made up of 15 amino acids. V shed 7 bases, J shed 6 bases, and the junction held 7 bases outside the gene matches. Germline values: CDR1 LGHNA, CDR2 YNFKEQ. CDR3: CASTDGTGGSQPQHF. The DNA for the CDR3 is TGTGCCAGCACCGATGGGACAGGGGGCAGTCAGCCCCAGCATTTT.

The rearrangement joins TRBV2 to TRBJ1-6; a possible D gene is TRBD1 (6 bases). Germline loops: CDR1 SNHLY, CDR2 FYNNEI. The CDR3 is made up of 14 amino acids. V lost 3 bases to trimming and J lost 10 bases, with 13 bases between them. The CDR3, as DNA: TGTGCCAGCAGTGATCAGGGGATGAGATCACCCCTCCACTTT. Amino acids: CASSDQGMRSPLHF. The full variable domain, completed using reference TRBV2 and TRBJ1-6, is EPEVTQTPSHQVTQMGQEVILRCVPISNHLYFYWYRQILGQKVEFLVSFYNNEISEKSEIFDDQFSVERPDGSNFTLKIRSTKLEDSAMYFCASSDQGMRSPLHFGNGTRLTVT.

There are a few counts of this clone. CDR3 region: CASQETAGGSYNEQFF. Written as DNA, the CDR3 is TGTGCCAGCCAGGAGACGGCGGGGGGCTCCTACAATGAGCAGTTCTTC. The chain recombines TRBV18 with TRBJ2-1, with TRBD2 matching 8 bases. The ends lost 8 bases at V and 0 bases at J; junction bases unmatched: 9. Germline CDR1 KGHSH, CDR2 LQKENI. This CDR3 is 16 amino acids long.

For the CDR3, the DNA is TGTGCCACGACTCTCGGATTAGCAACTAATGAAAAACTGTTTTTT. This codes for CATTLGLATNEKLFF. V usage is TRBV6-6 and J usage is TRBJ1-4, with unresolved D. Germline assignment: CDR1 MNHNY and CDR2 SVGAGI (reference sequence). This CDR3 is 15 amino acids long. Deletions cut 10 bases from V and 0 bases from J, with 15 bases between.

This clone showed up many times. The chain combines TRBV2 with TRBJ1-6, with a weak D call TRBD1 (6 bases). Germline V lookup: CDR1 SNHLY, CDR2 FYNNEI. CDR3 length equals 15 residues. V was pared by 4 bases and J by 9 bases, with 16 bases between. The CDR3 coding sequence is TGTGCCAGCAGTGGGGGCCAGGGGATCGGTTCACCCCTCCACTTT. This encodes CASSGGQGIGSPLHF. The entire variable domain, with the rest obtained from reference TRBV2 and TRBJ1-6, is as follows: EPEVTQTPSHQVTQMGQEVILRCVPISNHLYFYWYRQILGQKVEFLVSFYNNEISEKSEIFDDQFSVERPDGSNFTLKIRSTKLEDSAMYFCASSGGQGIGSPLHFGNGTRLTVT.

This sequence joins TRBV28 and TRBJ1-5; D unresolved. The CDR3 contains 14 residues. In germline, CDR1 is MDHEN, CDR2 SYDVKM. Trimming took 6 bases from V and 2 from J, leaving 11 bases between them. Written as DNA, the CDR3 is TGTGCCAGCAGGCTACCGGGAGGCAATCAGCCCCAGCATTTT. As protein: CASRLPGGNQPQHF.

This clone was counted only a few times. CDR3 protein: CASSLAGGSSPLHF. The DNA for the CDR3 is TGTGCCAGCAGCTTAGCAGGGGGCTCTTCACCCCTCCACTTT. The rearrangement uses TRBV7-8 and TRBJ1-6; the match to TRBD1 covers 7 bases. Trimming took 0 bases from V and 9 from J; bases not matched to a gene: 2. The CDR3 has 14 residues. Germline V lookup: CDR1 SGHVS, CDR2 FQNEAQ.

V is TRBV27 and J is TRBJ2-1; TRBD1 is a possible D gene (6 bases). The V gene lost 5 bases and the J gene lost 6 bases, with 14 bases spanning the gap. In germline, CDR1 is MNHEY, CDR2 SMNVEV (reference sequence). The CDR3 totals 14 residues. DNA for the CDR3: TGTGCCAGCAGTAGGAGGACAGAATCCAATGAGCAGTTCTTC. Its protein is CASSRRTESNEQFF.

This CDR3 is CASTPGRATNYGYTF. The CDR3 bases are TGCGCCAGCACCCCCGGGAGGGCAACTAACTATGGCTACACCTTC. The rearrangement uses TRBV23-1 and TRBJ1-2; D ambiguous. TRBV23-1 is an open reading frame whose function is uncertain. The CDR3 covers 15 residues. The V and J ends lost 7 bases and 0 bases respectively, with 15 bases between them.

The chain has TRBV10-1 and TRBJ1-1, with TRBD1 matching 7 bases. V was clipped by 5 bases and J by 4 bases; unmatched bases: 10. Per the germline V gene, CDR1 is WNHNN and CDR2 is SYGVQD (reference sequence). This CDR3 has 15 residues. This CDR3 reads CASSRARGMGTEAFF. The CDR3, as DNA: TGCGCCAGCAGTCGAGCCAGGGGGATGGGCACTGAAGCTTTCTTT.

The V and J genes are TRBV7-2 and TRBJ2-7, with D possibly TRBD2 on 6 matching bases. Trimming shortened V by 4 bases and J by 4 bases, and 14 bases separated the two germline ends. The germline V gene has CDR1 SGHTA and CDR2 FQGNSA. CDR3 length equals 14 residues. DNA of the CDR3: TGTGCCAGCAGCTCTCCCGGGACTGGTTACGAGCAGTACTTC. This encodes CASSSPGTGYEQYF.

This clone was counted between two and nine times. Different DNA sequences within this sample yield the same CDR3. V is TRBV3-1 (or the pseudogene TRBV3-2) and J is TRBJ1-1; 10 positions agree with TRBD1. There are 14 residues in the CDR3. The ends lost 4 bases at V and 5 bases at J; junction bases unmatched: 4. CDR1 and CDR2 (germline): LGHDT, YNNKEL (reference sequence). The CDR3 reads CASSRDRGLTEAFF. Written as DNA, the CDR3 is TGTGCCAGCAGCCGAGACAGGGGGCTTACTGAAGCTTTCTTT.

This clone was seen a handful of times. V and J are TRBV18 and TRBJ2-2, with 7 bases fitting TRBD1. Germline V gene data show CDR1 as KGHSH and CDR2 as LQKENI. The ends lost 5 bases at V and 1 base at J; junction bases unmatched: 16. This CDR3 is 19 amino acids long. The CDR3 sequence is CASSSPNTPGQRNTGELFF. The DNA for the CDR3 is TGTGCCAGCTCATCGCCAAATACACCGGGACAGAGGAACACCGGGGAGCTGTTTTTT. Full variable domain (remainder filled in from reference TRBV18 and TRBJ2-2): NAGVMQNPRHLVRRRGQEARLRCSPMKGHSHVYWYRQLPEEGLKFMVYLQKENIIDESGMPKERFSAEFPKEGPSILRIQQVVRGDSAAYFCASSSPNTPGQRNTGELFFGEGSRLTVL.

The genes are TRBV19 and TRBJ1-2, with TRBD1 matching over 10 bases. The CDR3 extends over 14 amino acids. Germline CDR1 is LNHDA and CDR2 is SQIVND (reference sequence). Trimming removed 9 bases from V and 6 bases from J; junction bases left unmatched: 10. In DNA, the CDR3 is TGTGCCAGCCGAGACAGGGGGCACGAGGATGGCTACACCTTC. Translating it yields CASRDRGHEDGYTF. The variable domain in full, with the rest retrieved from reference TRBV19 and TRBJ1-2, is DGGITQSPKYLFRKEGQNVTLSCEQNLNHDAMYWYRQDPGQGLRLIYYSQIVNDFQKGDIAEGYSVSREKKESFPLTVTSAQKNPTAFYLCASRDRGHEDGYTFGSGTRLTVV.

This clone has a handful of counts. J is TRBJ2-1 and V is TRBV3-1 (or the pseudogene TRBV3-2); TRBD2 aligns across 10 bases. From germline, CDR1 is LGHDT and CDR2 YNNKEL (reference sequence). This CDR3 comprises 14 residues. V lost 4 bases to trimming and J lost 10 bases; unmatched junction nucleotides: 7. The CDR3 DNA reads as TGTGCCAGCAGCCTCGGGACTAGCGTGGAGGAGCAGTTCTTC. Residues: CASSLGTSVEEQFF.

Only a few counts were recorded for this clone. The chain combines TRBV5-6 with TRBJ2-7, with TRBD1 matching over 8 bases. Germline V CDR1 and CDR2: SGHDT, YYEEEE. The CDR3 spans 16 residues. V shed 1 base, J shed 0 bases, and the junction held 6 bases outside the gene matches. The CDR3 sequence: CASSLLQGVYSYEQYF. The DNA of the CDR3 is TGTGCCAGCAGCTTGTTACAGGGGGTTTACTCCTACGAGCAGTACTTC.

The rearrangement uses TRBV19 and TRBJ1-2; possibly TRBD1 for D (6 bases). CDR1 and CDR2 (germline): LNHDA, SQIVND (reference sequence). V lost 6 bases, J lost 3 bases, and 11 bases lay in between. The CDR3 runs 13 residues. CDR3 sequence reads: CASRPQGYYGYTF. For the CDR3, the DNA is TGTGCCAGTAGGCCTCAGGGGTACTATGGCTACACCTTC.

The genes are TRBV10-3 and TRBJ1-6, with D possibly TRBD1 on 5 matching bases. The CDR3 covers 15 residues. V gave up 7 bases and J gave up 10 bases, with 20 bases separating them. Germline V gene sequence: CDR1 ENHRY, CDR2 SYGVKD. CDR3 region: CAITHSDTQESPLHF. The CDR3 DNA sequence: TGTGCCATCACCCATAGTGACACACAGGAATCACCCCTCCACTTT.

This chain joins TRBV7-2 and TRBJ1-1; D gene unclear. V was trimmed by 1 base and J by 6 bases, leaving 9 bases between them. The CDR3 runs to 13 residues. Germline CDR1 reads SGHTA; CDR2 reads FQGNSA. The CDR3 region has the DNA TGTGCCAGCAGCTTAGGTCAGCGGTCTGAAGCTTTCTTT. Its protein is CASSLGQRSEAFF. Full variable domain (remainder filled in from reference TRBV7-2 and TRBJ1-1): GAGVSQSPSNKVTEKGKDVELRCDPISGHTALYWYRQSLGQGLEFLIYFQGNSAPDKSGLPSDRFSAERTGGSVSTLTIQRTQQEDSAVYLCASSLGQRSEAFFGQGTRLTVV.

This clone was seen a handful of times. V is TRBV11-2 and J is TRBJ1-1, with TRBD1 matching over 7 bases. From germline, CDR1 is SGHAT and CDR2 FQNNGV. This CDR3 spans 15 amino acids. J lost 8 bases, V lost 0 bases, and 9 bases had no gene match. The chain's CDR3 is CASSLDSSRTGEAFF. In DNA form, the CDR3 reads TGTGCCAGCAGCTTAGATAGCTCCCGGACAGGCGAAGCTTTCTTT. The whole variable domain, filled in from reference TRBV11-2 and TRBJ1-1, reads EAGVAQSPRYKIIEKRQSVAFWCNPISGHATLYWYQQILGQGPKLLIQFQNNGVVDDSQLPKDRFSAERLKGVDSTLKIQPAKLEDSAVYLCASSLDSSRTGEAFFGQGTRLTVV.

The chain recombines TRBV4-1 with TRBJ2-7; 9 bases are shared with TRBD1. V shed 3 bases and J 0 bases; nucleotides not matched to a gene: 6. This CDR3 has 16 amino acids. The germline gives CDR1 MGHRA, CDR2 YSYEKL. The CDR3 nucleotides are TGCGCCAGCAGCCAGGGGTGGGACAGGGTCTCCTACGAGCAGTACTTC. Protein product: CASSQGWDRVSYEQYF.

This clone has only a few counts. In nucleotides, the CDR3 is TGCGCCAGCAGCTTGGCCGTCAATGAGCAGTTCTTC. Its protein is CASSLAVNEQFF. V usage is TRBV5-1 and J usage is TRBJ2-1; D not resolved. The CDR3 length is 12 residues. CDR1 is SGHRS and CDR2 is YFSETQ in the germline V gene. V was clipped by 0 bases and J by 6 bases, with 4 bases between them.

This clone was detected only a few times. The chain is built from TRBV9 and TRBJ1-4, with a weak D call TRBD1 (5 bases). Between the trimmed V and J ends, which lost 0 bases and 7 bases, there was a span of 13 bases. This CDR3 region has 15 residues. Looked up from germline, CDR1 is SGDLS and CDR2 is YYNGEE. CDR3 in DNA: TGTGCCAGCAGCGTAGGAGTTAGGGGTGGTGAAAAACTGTTTTTT. Translating gives CASSVGVRGGEKLFF.

As for this clone: No DNA is shown, since the ends of the CDR3 on it are uncertain; the CDR3 is the one TCRdb lists. The chain employs TRBV28 and TRBJ1-6. Germline lookup yields CDR1 MDHEN and CDR2 SYDVKM. The CDR3 contains 15 residues when both ends are counted. CDR3 loop: CASILARARNSPLHF.